This entry lists 2 T cell receptor beta chains sequenced from one sample in a study of technical replicates of blood from four donors. TCRdb's table, derived via immunoSEQ multiplex PCR, lists solely in-frame clones and lacks some. The sample carries fewer than 100,000 clones, around 95% recorded once. Sequencing was carried out using T cells isolated from PBMCs. Receptors originate from a human donor in good health.

The genes are TRBV4-1 and TRBJ1-2; 8 bases line up with TRBD1. The V and J ends lost 0 bases and 4 bases, in that order; junction bases with no gene match: 4. This CDR3 region has 15 residues. Germline CDR1 and CDR2: MGHRA and YSYEKL. The CDR3, as DNA: TGCGCCAGCAGCCAAGACAGGGGGCGCGGCTATGGCTACACCTTC. It translates to CASSQDRGRGYGYTF.

The rearrangement links TRBV6-1 to TRBJ2-7, with TRBD1 identical over 9 bases. The V gene's germline CDR1 is MNHNS and CDR2 SASEGT. The CDR3 length is 14 residues. With 9 bases clipped from V and 3 bases from J, the junction kept 9 bases outside the gene matches. The CDR3, as DNA: TGTGCCAGTCGAGGGACAGGGCCTTACTACGAGCAGTACTTC. It translates to CASRGTGPYYEQYF.